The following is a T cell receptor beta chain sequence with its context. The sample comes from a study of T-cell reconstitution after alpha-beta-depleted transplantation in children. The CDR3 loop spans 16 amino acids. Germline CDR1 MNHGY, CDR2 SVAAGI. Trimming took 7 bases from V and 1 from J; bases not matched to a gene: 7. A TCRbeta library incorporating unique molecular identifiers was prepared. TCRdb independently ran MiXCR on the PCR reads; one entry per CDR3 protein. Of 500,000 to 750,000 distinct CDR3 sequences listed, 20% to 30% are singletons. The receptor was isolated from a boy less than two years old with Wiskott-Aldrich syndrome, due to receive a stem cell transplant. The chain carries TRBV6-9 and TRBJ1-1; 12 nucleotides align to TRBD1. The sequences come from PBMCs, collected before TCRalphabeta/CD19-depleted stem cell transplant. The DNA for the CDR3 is TGTGCCAGCACCGCTGGGACAGGGGGCTCGAACACTGAAGCTTTCTTT. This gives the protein CASTAGTGGSNTEAFF.